These 21 T cell receptor beta chains came from one sample sequenced in a study of beta chain features in type 1 diabetes. The isolated RNA, all of it, was reverse transcribed, so expressed TCRB transcripts were what got sequenced. The method was immunoSEQ multiplex PCR; TCRdb's version includes in-frame clones alone and lacks a portion of them. Of 400,000 to 450,000 clones in the sample, more than 11% were seen once. The sample was naive CD4+ T cells from blood. These receptors came from a man younger than 40 in good health.

This chain connects TRBV9 to TRBJ2-3, with D unclear. CDR1 and CDR2 (germline): SGDLS, YYNGEE. CDR3 length: 12 amino acids. Trimming took off 3 bases at V and 9 bases at J, with 11 bases between the two ends. Here the CDR3 reads CASSAPRPTQYF. The CDR3 region has the DNA TGTGCCAGCAGCGCCCCCCGGCCCACGCAGTATTTT.

This clone has only a few counts. The chain couples TRBV7-3 to TRBJ2-1; maybe TRBD1 (6 bases). Germline V CDR1 and CDR2: SGHTA, FQGTGA. The CDR3 totals 15 residues. Trimming left V 2 bases short and J 0 bases short, with 8 bases between. CDR3 residues: CASSLEQGSYNEQFF. The DNA for the CDR3 is TGTGCCAGCAGCTTAGAACAGGGCTCCTACAATGAGCAGTTCTTC. Together with reference TRBV7-3 and TRBJ2-1, the CDR3 gives the full variable domain: GAGVSQTPSNKVTEKGKYVELRCDPISGHTALYWYRQSLGQGPEFLIYFQGTGAADDSGLPNDRFFAVRPEGSVSTLKIQRTERGDSAVYLCASSLEQGSYNEQFFGPGTRLTVL.

The chain employs TRBV7-2 and TRBJ1-2; D remains unclear. The CDR3 is 13 residues long. CDR1 is SGHTA, CDR2 FQGNSA, per germline. V lost 5 bases, J lost 5 bases, and 12 bases lay in between. The CDR3 coding sequence is TGTGCCAGCAGCCCTGGCTCGGGGTATGGCTACACCTTC. Protein sequence: CASSPGSGYGYTF.

This clone has only a few counts. The chain links TRBV10-3 to TRBJ2-5, with a tentative D call TRBD2 (5 bases). The germline CDR1 and CDR2 sequences are ENHRY and SYGVKD. The CDR3 covers 16 residues. V gave up 6 bases and J gave up 1 base, with 18 bases separating them. The CDR3 loop reads CAISGSGIQFQETQYF. The CDR3 coding sequence is TGTGCCATCAGCGGAAGCGGCATACAATTCCAAGAGACCCAGTACTTC.

Worth noting for this clone: This same CDR3 is encoded by further DNA sequences in the sample. This chain connects TRBV9 to TRBJ2-3; D is unclear. CDR3 length equals 14 residues. Per germline, CDR1 SGDLS and CDR2 YYNGEE. The V and J ends lost 2 bases and 0 bases respectively, with 7 bases between them. CDR3 in amino acids: CASSVAVSTDTQYF. The CDR3 region has the DNA TGTGCCAGCAGCGTGGCTGTTAGCACAGATACGCAGTATTTT.

The V call is TRBV9, the J call TRBJ2-3; 7 positions agree with TRBD2. The CDR3 sequence is 16 residues long. With V trimmed by 4 bases and J by 4 bases, 12 bases remained unmatched. Germline CDR1 SGDLS, CDR2 YYNGEE. In DNA form, the CDR3 reads TGTGCCAGCAGCCCCCGGGGACTAACTAGGCCAGATACGCAGTATTTT. As protein: CASSPRGLTRPDTQYF.

This chain uses TRBV19 with TRBJ2-3, with no clear D. Germline lookup yields CDR1 LNHDA and CDR2 SQIVND (reference sequence). The CDR3 is 12 amino acids. With 5 bases removed from V and 6 bases from J, the gap between germline ends came to 9 bases. CDR3 protein: CASSEVRDTQYF. The DNA of the CDR3 is TGTGCCAGTAGTGAGGTTCGGGATACGCAGTATTTT.

The chain couples TRBV7-2 to TRBJ2-1, with a tentative D call TRBD1 (6 bases). V lost 6 bases and J 3 bases, leaving 15 bases between the germline ends. In germline, CDR1 is SGHTA, CDR2 FQGNSA. The CDR3 runs 15 residues. This chain's CDR3 is CASRLPGQGYNEQFF. CDR3 coding DNA: TGTGCCAGCAGATTACCGGGACAAGGCTACAATGAGCAGTTCTTC.

A few counts support this clone. CDR3 in amino acids: CASSLEAASSYEQYF. The CDR3 DNA follows: TGTGCCAGCAGCTTGGAGGCGGCAAGCTCCTACGAGCAGTACTTC. The chain carries TRBV5-4 and TRBJ2-7; the D is unclear. CDR3 length: 15 amino acids. Trimming pared 0 bases from V and 0 bases from J, leaving 10 bases between. CDR1 and CDR2 from the germline V gene are SGHNT and YYREEE (reference sequence).

This clone was counted only a few times. The rearrangement joins TRBV9 to TRBJ1-3; no reliable D call. Germline values: CDR1 SGDLS, CDR2 YYNGEE. This CDR3 is 14 amino acids long. V lost 0 bases to trimming and J lost 10 bases, with 14 bases between them. The CDR3 nucleotides are TGTGCCAGCAGCGTAGTTGCGGGCCCGGGAACCATATATTTT. This translates into CASSVVAGPGTIYF.

This clone turned up a few times. The chain employs TRBV9 and TRBJ2-3; TRBD1 might be the D (5 bases). Germline CDR1 SGDLS, CDR2 YYNGEE. V was shortened by 0 bases and J by 5 bases, with 13 bases between the two germline ends. This CDR3 is built from 15 residues. The CDR3 spells CASSVGQTVLDTQYF. The CDR3 nucleotides read TGTGCCAGCAGCGTAGGCCAGACAGTATTAGATACGCAGTATTTT.

This clone was observed a few times. The gene calls are TRBV9 and TRBJ2-7; D is unclear. Germline-derived CDR1 and CDR2 are SGDLS and YYNGEE. V lost 2 bases and J 0 bases, leaving 12 bases between the germline ends. The CDR3 runs to 15 residues. DNA of the CDR3: TGTGCCAGCAGCGTTGGACGCCCGAGCTCCTACGAGCAGTACTTC. Its protein product is CASSVGRPSSYEQYF.

The chain's CDR3 is CASSVMWEGTWEQYV. The CDR3 coding sequence is TGTGCCAGCAGTGTGATGTGGGAAGGAACGTGGGAGCAGTACGTC. V usage is TRBV2 and J usage is TRBJ2-7; D is uncertain. CDR3 length equals 15 residues. CDR1 and CDR2 from the germline V gene are SNHLY and FYNNEI. V was pared by 4 bases and J by 7 bases, with 20 bases between.

This clone turned up a few times. The chain uses TRBV6-5 and TRBJ2-4; 7 bases align to TRBD2. Trimming at V came to 4 bases and at J to 7 bases, leaving 10 bases not matched to a gene. The CDR3 is 15 amino acids. The V gene's germline CDR1 is MNHEY and CDR2 SVGAGI. The CDR3 coding sequence is TGTGCCAGCAGTTTGGCCGGGACTATGGGCAACATTCAGTACTTC. This translates into CASSLAGTMGNIQYF.

The chain employs TRBV29-1 and TRBJ2-3; D is perhaps TRBD2 (5 bases). The CDR3 has 13 amino acids. Germline loops: CDR1 SQVTM, CDR2 ANQGSEA. V dropped 4 bases and J dropped 5 bases, with 13 bases sitting between them. CDR3 region: CSVGGLYQDTQYF. CDR3 sequence (DNA): TGCAGCGTTGGAGGACTCTATCAAGATACGCAGTATTTT.

V gene TRBV2 combines with J gene TRBJ2-3, with 8 positions matching TRBD2. CDR3 size: 13 residues. V was pared by 7 bases and J by 5 bases, with 5 bases of the junction left unmatched. CDR1 and CDR2 from the germline V gene are SNHLY and FYNNEI. In nucleotides, the CDR3 is TGTGCCAGCACTAGACTAGCGAAAGATACGCAGTATTTT. Translating gives CASTRLAKDTQYF.

This clone has a handful of counts. The chain employs TRBV9 and TRBJ2-1, with TRBD2 matching 7 bases. V gave up 4 bases and J gave up 7 bases; unmatched junction bases: 14. CDR1 is SGDLS and CDR2 is YYNGEE in the germline V gene. CDR3 size: 16 residues. For the CDR3, the DNA is TGTGCCAGCAGCCCGCGACTAGCCAGGTGGGATAATGAGCAGTTCTTC. Translated, it gives CASSPRLARWDNEQFF.

This chain joins TRBV19 and TRBJ2-5; D not certain. In germline, CDR1 is LNHDA, CDR2 SQIVND (reference sequence). The V end was cut by 1 base, the J end by 0 bases, with 9 bases between. The CDR3 is made up of 15 amino acids. The CDR3 spells CASSIADLNQETQYF. DNA of the CDR3: TGTGCCAGTAGTATAGCGGACCTCAACCAAGAGACCCAGTACTTC.

The CDR3: CASTTWGVEAKNIQYF. CDR3 DNA: TGTGCCAGCACCACATGGGGGGTCGAGGCCAAAAACATTCAGTACTTC. The chain uses TRBV5-4 and TRBJ2-4, with a weak D call TRBD2 (6 bases). The V gene lost 6 bases and the J gene lost 1 base, with 17 bases spanning the gap. Germline CDR1 is SGHNT and CDR2 is YYREEE (reference sequence). The CDR3 has 16 residues.

This clone was counted a single time. This chain uses TRBV4-3 with TRBJ2-3; no clear D gene. V lost 1 base and J lost 3, with 8 bases in between. The germline V gene encodes CDR1 LGHNA and CDR2 YSLEER. The CDR3 loop spans 14 amino acids. The CDR3 sequence: CASSQVRVTDTQYF. The CDR3 nucleotides are TGCGCCAGCAGCCAAGTCCGGGTGACAGATACGCAGTATTTT.

This rearrangement joins TRBV28 to TRBJ1-2, with TRBD1 matching 9 bases. The germline V gene encodes CDR1 MDHEN and CDR2 SYDVKM. After removal of 6 bases from V and 7 bases from J, the junction contained 3 bases not matched to a gene. The CDR3 is made up of 12 amino acids. Here the CDR3 reads CASSPTGGGYTF. In DNA form, the CDR3 reads TGTGCCAGCAGCCCGACAGGGGGTGGCTACACCTTC.